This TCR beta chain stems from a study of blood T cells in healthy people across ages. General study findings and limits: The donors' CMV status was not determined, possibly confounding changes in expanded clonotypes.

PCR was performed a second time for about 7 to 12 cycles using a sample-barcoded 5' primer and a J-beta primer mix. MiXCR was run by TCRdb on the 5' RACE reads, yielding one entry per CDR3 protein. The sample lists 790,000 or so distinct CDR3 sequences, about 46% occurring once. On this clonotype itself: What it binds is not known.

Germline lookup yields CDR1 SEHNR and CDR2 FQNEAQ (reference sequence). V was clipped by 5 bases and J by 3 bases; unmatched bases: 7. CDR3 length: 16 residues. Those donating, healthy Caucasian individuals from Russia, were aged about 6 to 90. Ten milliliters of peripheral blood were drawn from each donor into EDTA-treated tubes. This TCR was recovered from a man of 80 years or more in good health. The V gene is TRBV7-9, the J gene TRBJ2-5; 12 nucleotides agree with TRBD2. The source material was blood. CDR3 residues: CASSTRLAGVEETQYF. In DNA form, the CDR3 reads TGTGCCAGCAGCACCCGACTAGCGGGAGTGGAAGAGACCCAGTACTTC. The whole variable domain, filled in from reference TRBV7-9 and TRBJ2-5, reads DTGVSQNPRHKITKRGQNVTFRCDPISEHNRLYWYRQTLGQGPEFLTYFQNEAQLEKSRLLSDRFSAERPKGSFSTLEIQRTEQGDSAMYLCASSTRLAGVEETQYFGPGTRLLVL.